This T cell receptor beta chain was recorded in a study of cytomegalovirus exposure and HLA in healthy donors. The CDR3 is 15 amino acids. Germline V gene lookup returns CDR1 SGHVS and CDR2 FQNEAQ. Trimming cost V 6 bases and J 0 bases, with 15 bases left between them. The PCR contained 60 Vbeta and 13 Jbeta primers. Data came from immunoSEQ multiplex PCR; TCRdb stores just in-frame clones and leaves some out. This sample yields 180,000 or so clones, of which more than 70% are seen a single time; roughly 7.1% belongs to the top ten. The receptor was isolated from a woman aged 40 to 50 in good health and CMV-seropositive. This chain joins TRBV7-8 and TRBJ2-7; D unclear. Sequenced: PBMCs. CDR3 in amino acids: CASSLYEVSSYEQYF. The CDR3 DNA reads TGTGCCAGCAGTCTCTATGAAGTCTCCTCCTACGAGCAGTACTTC.